One and the same sample provided the 9 T cell receptor beta chains below, sequenced in a study of blood T cells in healthy people across ages. A second PCR of about 6 to 12 cycles used a sample-barcoded 5' primer and a J-beta primer mix. TCRdb processed the 5' RACE reads anew with MiXCR; each CDR3 protein has one entry. The table has about 800,000 distinct CDR3 sequences, roughly 64% seen once. Material for sequencing was blood. The receptors here all came from a man younger than 40 in good health.

The DNA of the CDR3 is TGCAGTCAAACCGGAGTAGGGGGTTCCTACGAGCAGTACTTC. It specifies CSQTGVGGSYEQYF. V is TRBV20-1 and J is TRBJ2-7; D might be TRBD1 (6 bases). Germline V lookup: CDR1 DFQATT, CDR2 SNEGSKA (reference sequence). The V end was cut by 8 bases, the J end by 1 base, with 18 bases between. This CDR3 contains 14 residues.

V usage is TRBV4-2 and J usage is TRBJ1-2; tentatively, D is TRBD1 (5 bases). The CDR3 extends over 15 amino acids. The germline CDR1 and CDR2 sequences are LGHNA and YNFKEQ. The V and J ends lost 0 bases and 0 bases respectively, with 8 bases between them. Here the CDR3 DNA reads TGTGCCAGCAGCCAAGAACAGGCAGCTAACTATGGCTACACCTTC. Translating it yields CASSQEQAANYGYTF.

The chain joins TRBV20-1 to TRBJ2-5, with TRBD2 matching over 12 bases. The DNA end favors TRBJ2-7, so the J call may be wrong. The CDR3 spans 15 residues. The germline V gene encodes CDR1 DFQATT and CDR2 SNEGSKA (reference sequence). The CDR3 DNA reads TGCAGTGCTAGAGCCCTACTAGCGGGAGGTTACGAGCAGTACTTC. This codes for CSARALLAGGYEQYF.

This clonotype has only a few counts. The rearrangement uses TRBV29-1 and TRBJ2-7; D may be TRBD1 or TRBD2 (5 bases each). Germline V gene sequence: CDR1 SQVTM, CDR2 ANQGSEA. The V end lost 7 bases, the J end lost 2 bases, and 12 bases lay between the germline ends. The CDR3 has 12 residues. The CDR3 protein is CSAYRGPYEQYF. In DNA form, the CDR3 reads TGCAGCGCCTACCGGGGCCCCTACGAGCAGTACTTC.

The V and J genes are TRBV5-1 and TRBJ2-5, with D perhaps being TRBD1 or TRBD2 (6 bases each). V was pared by 3 bases and J by 6 bases, with 27 bases between. The CDR3 is 18 residues long. Germline V gene data show CDR1 as SGHRS and CDR2 as YFSETQ. The CDR3 is CASSSPFWGAGSKKTQYF. CDR3 DNA: TGCGCCAGCAGCTCGCCCTTTTGGGGGGCCGGATCGAAGAAGACCCAGTACTTC.

This chain uses TRBV7-3 with TRBJ2-1; TRBD2 matches 7 bases. CDR3 length: 15 amino acids. Germline trimming cut 1 base from V and 3 bases from J; bases unmatched to any gene: 3. The germline V gene encodes CDR1 SGHTA and CDR2 FQGTGA. The CDR3 protein is CASSLSLADYNEQFF. CDR3 sequence (DNA): TGTGCCAGCAGCTTAAGCCTAGCGGACTACAATGAGCAGTTCTTC.

The count of this clonotype is one. The genes are TRBV7-9 and TRBJ1-2; TRBD1 agrees at 8 bases. The V segment lost 7 bases and the J segment 8 bases; nucleotides outside the gene matches: 12. CDR1 is SEHNR and CDR2 is FQNEAQ in the germline V gene (reference sequence). This CDR3 is built from 14 residues. DNA for the CDR3: TGTGCCAGCACCTACCGGACAGGGACGGGAGGCTACACCTTC. Residues: CASTYRTGTGGYTF.

V usage is TRBV12-3 or TRBV12-4 and J usage is TRBJ2-4; D may be TRBD2 (6 bases). The CDR3 is made up of 14 amino acids. V shed 9 bases and J shed 1 base, with 13 bases lying between them. The CDR3 nucleotides read TGTGCCAGTAAAGGGGAGGCGGCCAAAAACATTCAGTACTTC. Its protein is CASKGEAAKNIQYF.

J is TRBJ2-6 and V is TRBV15, with a possible D match to TRBD1 (6 bases). Trimming removed 4 bases at V and 1 base at J, with 17 bases between. The length of the CDR3 is 18 residues. The germline V gene has CDR1 LNHNV and CDR2 YYDKDF (reference sequence). The CDR3 DNA sequence: TGTGCCACCAGCAACCTCCATCCTCAGGGGTCTGGGGCCAACGTCCTGACTTTC. It is translated as CATSNLHPQGSGANVLTF.